The 7 T cell receptor beta chains given below trace back to one sample, sequenced in a study of blood T cell repertoires in COVID-19. The data were produced by immunoSEQ multiplex PCR, yet TCRdb's version contains in-frame clones alone and is incomplete. Of 400,000 to 550,000 clones listed, 80% to 90% are singletons. The sample taken for sequencing was peripheral blood. These receptors all come from a young woman with acute or convalescent COVID-19.

The chain is built from TRBV3-1 (or the pseudogene TRBV3-2) and TRBJ2-5; 12 bases fit TRBD2. V dropped 3 bases and J dropped 2; count of bases not matched to a gene: 4. This CDR3 region has 16 residues. Looked up from germline, CDR1 is LGHDT and CDR2 is YNNKEL (reference sequence). The CDR3 DNA reads TGTGCCAGCAGCCATGGTGGACTAGCGGGACAAGAGACCCAGTACTTC. Translation gives CASSHGGLAGQETQYF.

The chain joins TRBV5-1 to TRBJ1-1, with 10 bases fitting TRBD1. CDR3 length equals 15 residues. Germline CDR1 reads SGHRS; CDR2 reads YFSETQ. V was clipped by 7 bases and J by 3 bases; unmatched bases: 9. The CDR3 reads CASRDRGFQDTEAFF. CDR3 sequence (DNA): TGCGCCAGCCGGGACAGGGGTTTTCAGGACACTGAAGCTTTCTTT.

The CDR3 is CAGTLGQAASTDTQYF. Written as DNA, the CDR3 is TGTGCCGGAACCCTGGGACAGGCAGCTAGCACAGATACGCAGTATTTT. The J gene is TRBJ2-3, the V gene TRBV30; TRBD1 matches at 8 bases. Looked up from germline, CDR1 is GTSNPN and CDR2 is SVGIG (reference sequence). The CDR3 covers 16 residues. V shed 8 bases and J 0 bases; nucleotides not matched to a gene: 13.

This chain uses TRBV4-1 with TRBJ2-5, with D possibly matching TRBD2 (6 bases). The V end was cut by 0 bases, the J end by 1 base, with 12 bases between. Looked up from germline, CDR1 is MGHRA and CDR2 is YSYEKL. CDR3 length: 16 amino acids. Here the CDR3 DNA reads TGCGCCAGCAGCCAAGATGTCCAGGGACTCCAAGAGACCCAGTACTTC. Translation gives CASSQDVQGLQETQYF.

This clone was found a few times. The chain couples TRBV10-1 to TRBJ1-1; perhaps TRBD1 as D (6 bases). The V gene lost 8 bases and the J gene lost 0 bases, with 10 bases spanning the gap. This CDR3 is 13 amino acids long. CDR1 and CDR2 from the germline V gene are WNHNN and SYGVQD (reference sequence). In DNA form, the CDR3 reads TGCGCCAGCTCTAGACAGGTGAACACTGAAGCTTTCTTT. Protein sequence: CASSRQVNTEAFF.

The V and J genes are TRBV18 and TRBJ2-1; maybe TRBD2 (5 bases). Trimming cost V 3 bases and J 10 bases, with 10 bases left between them. CDR1 KGHSH and CDR2 LQKENI come from the germline V gene. This CDR3 is 12 amino acids long. DNA for the CDR3: TGTGCCAGCTCACCTTTGAGGGTAGAGCAGTTCTTC. Amino acid sequence: CASSPLRVEQFF.

The CDR3 spells CASSSRDGGTGETQYF. In nucleotides, the CDR3 is TGTGCCAGCAGCTCCCGGGACGGGGGAACTGGGGAGACCCAGTACTTC. The rearrangement links TRBV13 to TRBJ2-5; TRBD2 is a possible D gene (6 bases). This CDR3 spans 16 amino acids. The germline gives CDR1 PRHDT, CDR2 FYEKMQ (reference sequence). V lost 4 bases and J lost 5, with 20 bases in between. The full variable domain, in which reference TRBV13 and TRBJ2-5 provide the parts outside the CDR3, is AAGVIQSPRHLIKEKRETATLKCYPIPRHDTVYWYQQGPGQDPQFLISFYEKMQSDKGSIPDRFSAQQFSDYHSELNMSSLELGDSALYFCASSSRDGGTGETQYFGPGTRLLVL.